These 7 T cell receptor beta chains were sequenced from one sample in a study of tumor-infiltrating lymphocytes in primary liver carcinoma. Unsorted bulk tissue, about 19-31 mg of it, served as the source for co-extraction of RNA and DNA. The researchers produced TCR beta cDNA from 400 to 650 ng total RNA with a constant-region primer. Nested multiplex PCR, run for three rounds with slightly modified ARM-PCR, yielded TCR beta libraries. The two initial PCR rounds, approximately 10 cycles each, used TRBV1-TRBV30 forward and C-beta reverse primers. TCRdb independently ran MiXCR on the multiplex PCR reads; one entry per CDR3 protein. The data contain approximately 110,000 distinct CDR3 sequences, around 80% of them singletons. Sequencing was carried out using liver tumor tissue from sampling region 3. As for subset: tumor region T3, left-lateral pole. Receptor source: a man aged 35 to 55 with primary liver carcinoma and hepatitis B virus infection.

As regards this clonotype: The junction shows a germline mismatch at one end, possibly a read error. The CDR3 nucleotides read TGTGCCGGCAGTGAGCAGGGTGTGCGGGCTTTCTTT. Amino acid sequence: CAGSEQGVRAFF. The chain links TRBV12-3 or TRBV12-4 to TRBJ1-1; D perhaps matches TRBD1 (5 bases). The CDR3 length is 12 residues.

For this clonotype: The junction differs from germline at one of its ends, possibly a read error. The J gene is TRBJ2-3, the V gene TRBV5-4; TRBD2 is a possible D gene (5 bases). Looked up from germline, CDR1 is SGHNT and CDR2 is YYREEE (reference sequence). This CDR3 is built from 15 residues. The CDR3 sequence is CASRVVGVRGDMQYF. CDR3 bases: TGTGCCAGCAGGGTAGTGGGAGTTCGCGGTGATATGCAGTATTTT.

Worth noting for this clonotype: This is likely a read error, given that the CDR3 carries no conserved phenylalanine or tryptophan at its end. The DNA is omitted, as the CDR3 cannot be located on it reliably, and the CDR3 follows TCRdb's listing. This sequence joins TRBV11-2 and TRBJ2-7; the table's D call, TRBD1, was not checked against the DNA. Germline lookup yields CDR1 SGHAT and CDR2 FQNNGV. The CDR3 contains 15 residues when both ends are counted. The CDR3 spells CASSRSVTGSHELYL.

The DNA for the CDR3 is TGTGCCAGCATTACCCCGGGACAGGGGGAGAAACTGTTTTTT. Translated: CASITPGQGEKLFF. The V gene is TRBV28, the J gene TRBJ1-4; 11 bases map to TRBD1. This CDR3 is 14 amino acids long. Trimming removed 7 bases from V and 11 bases from J; junction bases left unmatched: 9. From germline, CDR1 is MDHEN and CDR2 SYDVKM.

Notes on this clonotype: An end of the junction differs from the germline gene, which may be a read error. The rearrangement uses TRBV6-5 and TRBJ2-5; 9 bases line up with TRBD1. The CDR3 is 14 residues long. In germline, CDR1 is MNHEY, CDR2 SVGAGI. The CDR3 DNA is TGTGCCTACAGTTTCGGACAGGGGCAAGAGACCCAATACTTC. This codes for CAYSFGQGQETQYF.

Remarks on this clonotype: Sequence at one end of the junction differs from germline and may be a read error. This chain uses TRBV6-2 or TRBV6-3 with TRBJ1-2; perhaps TRBD1 as D (6 bases). CDR1 and CDR2 (germline): MNHEY, SVGEGT. The CDR3 length is 16 residues. CDR3 in DNA: TGTGTCAGCAGTTACTTCCCGGACAGTCTTCAATTAGGCTACACCTTC. This sequence encodes CVSSYFPDSLQLGYTF.

This clonotype was picked up one time. At one of its ends the junction is not consistent with the germline gene, which may arise from a read error. The rearrangement links TRBV29-1 to TRBJ2-5; 8 bases are shared with TRBD1. This CDR3 is built from 13 residues. The V gene's germline CDR1 is SQVTM and CDR2 ANQGSEA. The CDR3 DNA reads TGCAACGTTGATCCAGGGGGCGCGGAGACACAGTATTTC. It specifies CNVDPGGAETQYF.